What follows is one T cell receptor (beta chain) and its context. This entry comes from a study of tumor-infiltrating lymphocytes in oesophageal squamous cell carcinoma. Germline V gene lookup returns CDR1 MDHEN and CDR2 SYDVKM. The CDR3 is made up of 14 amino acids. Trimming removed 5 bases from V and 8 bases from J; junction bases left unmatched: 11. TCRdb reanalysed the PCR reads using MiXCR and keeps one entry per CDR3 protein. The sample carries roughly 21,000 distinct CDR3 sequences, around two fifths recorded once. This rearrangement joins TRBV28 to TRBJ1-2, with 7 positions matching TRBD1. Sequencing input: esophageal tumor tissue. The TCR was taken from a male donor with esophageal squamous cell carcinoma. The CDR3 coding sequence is TGTGCCAGCAGTCGGACAGGACATCAAAAGGGCTACACCTTC. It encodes CASSRTGHQKGYTF.